These 2 T cell receptor beta chains came from one sample sequenced in a study of T-cell memory formation after mild COVID-19. One entry per CDR3 protein, called by TCRdb with MiXCR from the 5' RACE reads. The data show roughly 4,700 distinct CDR3 sequences, with around 45% seen just once and 2% to 3% held by the top ten. Sequencing used PBMCs or a T cell subset sorted from them (not recorded which). The receptor source for this set is an adult who had mild COVID-19 (a few samples of this study predate the infection). Cell type and time point are not known.

This sequence joins TRBV7-9 and TRBJ2-5; no reliable D call. The CDR3 has 14 residues. V shed 5 bases and J shed 4 bases, with 14 bases lying between them. Per germline, CDR1 SEHNR and CDR2 FQNEAQ (reference sequence). The CDR3 coding sequence is TGTGCCAGCAGCCCCTCAATTCTCCCAGAGACCCAGTACTTC. It encodes CASSPSILPETQYF.

This clonotype was seen at least ten times. The rearrangement joins TRBV19 to TRBJ1-2, with 9 bases that match TRBD1. The CDR3 runs 14 residues. J was trimmed by 7 bases and V by 8 bases; bases with no gene match: 11. Per germline, CDR1 LNHDA and CDR2 SQIVND (reference sequence). As DNA, the CDR3 is TGTGCCAGTCTTCCTTCTACAGGGGGCCTTGGCTACACCTTC. Translating it yields CASLPSTGGLGYTF.